The T cell receptor (beta chain) described here comes from a study of T cells after yellow fever vaccination. Study-wide results and limits: From the bulk population, abundant clonotypes could contaminate and appear within FACS-sorted repertoires. A small share of clonotypes appeared in both CD4 and CD8 compartments.

Notes on this clonotype: Its antigen is unknown.

The study made its TCR cDNA through 5'RACE template switching. That step introduced a universal primer site along with UMIs. TCRdb re-derived calls from the 5' RACE reads in MiXCR, one entry per CDR3 protein. The sample contains 500,000 to 650,000 distinct CDR3 sequences, around an eighth of which appear only once. Trimming took 7 bases from V and 4 from J, leaving 8 bases between them. From germline, CDR1 is MNHEY and CDR2 SVGAGI. This CDR3 comprises 11 residues. Sequences were derived from PBMCs, sampled on the day of the yellow fever booster vaccination. The origin of this receptor is a man aged 30 to 45 who received the YFV17D yellow fever vaccine. The genes are TRBV6-5 and TRBJ2-7; D is undetermined. The CDR3 DNA is TGTGCCAGCAATTCCCTTTACGAGCAGTACTTC. This sequence encodes CASNSLYEQYF.